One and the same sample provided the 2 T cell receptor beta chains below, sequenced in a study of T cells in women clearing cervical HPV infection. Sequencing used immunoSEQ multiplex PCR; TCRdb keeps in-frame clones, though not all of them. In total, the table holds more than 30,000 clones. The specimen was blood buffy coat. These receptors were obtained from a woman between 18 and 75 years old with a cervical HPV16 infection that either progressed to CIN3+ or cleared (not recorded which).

CDR3 loop: CASSQITGGTQETQYF. The CDR3 DNA, read in part, is TGTGCCAGCTCACAAATTACCGGCGGGACTCAAGAGACG. This chain uses TRBV18 with TRBJ2-3, with a possible D match to TRBD2 (6 bases). From the germline J gene comes the end of the CDR3, since the read stops 3 residues before it. The CDR3 has 16 amino acids. From germline, CDR1 is KGHSH and CDR2 LQKENI.

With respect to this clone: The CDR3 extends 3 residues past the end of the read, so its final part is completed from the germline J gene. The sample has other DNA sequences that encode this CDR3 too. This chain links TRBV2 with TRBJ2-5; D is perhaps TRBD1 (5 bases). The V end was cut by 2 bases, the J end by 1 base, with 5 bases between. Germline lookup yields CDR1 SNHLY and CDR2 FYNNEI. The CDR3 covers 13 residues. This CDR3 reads CASSEQGQETQYF. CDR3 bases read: TGTGCCAGCAGTGAACAGGGCCAAGAGACC.